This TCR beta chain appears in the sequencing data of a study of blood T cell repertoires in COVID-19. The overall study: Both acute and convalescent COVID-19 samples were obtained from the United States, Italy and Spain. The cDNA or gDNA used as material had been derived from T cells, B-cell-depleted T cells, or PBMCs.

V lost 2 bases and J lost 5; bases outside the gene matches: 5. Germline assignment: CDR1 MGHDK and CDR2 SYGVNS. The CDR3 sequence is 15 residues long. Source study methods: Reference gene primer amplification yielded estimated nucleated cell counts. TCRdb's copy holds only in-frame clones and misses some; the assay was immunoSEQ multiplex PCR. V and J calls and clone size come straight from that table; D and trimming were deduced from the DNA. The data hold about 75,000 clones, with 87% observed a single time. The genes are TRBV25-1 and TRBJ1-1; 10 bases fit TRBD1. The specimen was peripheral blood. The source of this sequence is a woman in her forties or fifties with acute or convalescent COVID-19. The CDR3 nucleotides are TGTGCCAGCAGTGAAGCGGGACAGGGGAGGACTGAAGCTTTCTTT. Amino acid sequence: CASSEAGQGRTEAFF.